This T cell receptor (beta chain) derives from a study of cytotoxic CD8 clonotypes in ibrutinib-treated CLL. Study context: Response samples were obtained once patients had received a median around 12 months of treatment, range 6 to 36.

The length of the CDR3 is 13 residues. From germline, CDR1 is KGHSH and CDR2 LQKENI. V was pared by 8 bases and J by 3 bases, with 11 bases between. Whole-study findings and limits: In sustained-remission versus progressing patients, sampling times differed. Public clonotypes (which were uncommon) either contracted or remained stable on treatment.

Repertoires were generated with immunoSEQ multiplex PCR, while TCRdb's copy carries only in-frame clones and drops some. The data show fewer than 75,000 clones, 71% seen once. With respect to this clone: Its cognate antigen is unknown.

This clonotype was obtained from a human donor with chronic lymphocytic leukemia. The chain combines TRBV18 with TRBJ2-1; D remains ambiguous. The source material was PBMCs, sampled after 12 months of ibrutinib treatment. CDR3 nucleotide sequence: TGTGCCAGCACCGACTCGCTCTACAATGAGCAGTTCTTC. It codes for CASTDSLYNEQFF. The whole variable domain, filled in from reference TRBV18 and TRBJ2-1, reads NAGVMQNPRHLVRRRGQEARLRCSPMKGHSHVYWYRQLPEEGLKFMVYLQKENIIDESGMPKERFSAEFPKEGPSILRIQQVVRGDSAAYFCASTDSLYNEQFFGPGTRLTVL.